This record looks at one TCR beta chain sequence and its context. Its antigen is not known. The repertoire was sequenced with immunoSEQ multiplex PCR; TCRdb's copy has only in-frame clones and lacks some. Of 35,000 or so clones listed, roughly four fifths were seen once; the top ten hold 6.6%. Cryopreserved PBMCs were CD4-enriched, then split into naive and memory cells. The data were taken from a study of CD4 T cells in relation to SARS-CoV-2 and coronaviruses. Turning to the study itself: The restricting HLA molecule for shared crossreactive spike epitopes was mapped. General study points: Pre-pandemic and post-infection samples never came from the same donor.

The CDR3 has 12 amino acids. The germline gives CDR1 SGHAT, CDR2 FQNNGV. V was trimmed by 3 bases and J by 5 bases, leaving 6 bases between them. Sequencing was carried out using naive CD4+ T cells from PBMCs, cultured in vitro. The subset: naive CD4+ T cells isolated by negative enrichment. The source of this sequence is an adult with COVID-19. The genes are TRBV11-2 and TRBJ2-3; no reliable D call. CDR3 sequence: CASSFVGDTQYF. CDR3 in DNA: TGTGCCAGCAGCTTTGTTGGAGATACGCAGTATTTT.